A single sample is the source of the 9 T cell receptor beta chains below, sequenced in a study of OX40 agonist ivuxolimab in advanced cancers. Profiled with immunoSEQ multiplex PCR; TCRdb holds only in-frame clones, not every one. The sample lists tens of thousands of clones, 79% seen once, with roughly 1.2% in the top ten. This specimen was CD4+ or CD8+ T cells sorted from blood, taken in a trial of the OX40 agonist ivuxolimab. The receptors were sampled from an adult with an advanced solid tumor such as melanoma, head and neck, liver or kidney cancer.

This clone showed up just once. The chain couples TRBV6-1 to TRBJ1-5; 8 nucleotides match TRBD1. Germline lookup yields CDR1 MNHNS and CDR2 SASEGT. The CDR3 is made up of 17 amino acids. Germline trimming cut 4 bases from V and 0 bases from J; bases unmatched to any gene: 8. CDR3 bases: TGTGCCAGCAGTGTGGCAGGGGGCGCGAATAGCAATCAGCCCCAGCATTTT. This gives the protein CASSVAGGANSNQPQHF.

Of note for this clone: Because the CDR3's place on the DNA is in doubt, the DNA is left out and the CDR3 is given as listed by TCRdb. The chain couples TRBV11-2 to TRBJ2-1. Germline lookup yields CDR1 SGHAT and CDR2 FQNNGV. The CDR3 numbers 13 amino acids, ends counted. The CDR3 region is CATSGQTYNEQFF.

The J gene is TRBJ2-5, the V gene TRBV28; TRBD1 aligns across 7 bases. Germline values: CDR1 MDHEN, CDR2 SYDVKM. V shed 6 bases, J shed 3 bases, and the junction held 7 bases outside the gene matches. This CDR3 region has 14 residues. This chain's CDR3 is CASSSGDSEETQYF. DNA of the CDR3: TGTGCCAGCAGCTCCGGGGACAGCGAAGAGACCCAGTACTTC. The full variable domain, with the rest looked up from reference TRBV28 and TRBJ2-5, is DVKVTQSSRYLVKRTGEKVFLECVQDMDHENMFWYRQDPGLGLRLIYFSYDVKMKEKGDIPEGYSVSREKKERFSLILESASTNQTSMYLCASSSGDSEETQYFGPGTRLLVL.

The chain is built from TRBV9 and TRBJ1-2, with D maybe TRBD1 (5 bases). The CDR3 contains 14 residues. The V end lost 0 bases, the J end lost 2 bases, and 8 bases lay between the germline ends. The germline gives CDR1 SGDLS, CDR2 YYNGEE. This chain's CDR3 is CASSVDWGNYGYTF. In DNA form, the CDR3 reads TGTGCCAGCAGCGTAGATTGGGGGAACTATGGCTACACCTTC.

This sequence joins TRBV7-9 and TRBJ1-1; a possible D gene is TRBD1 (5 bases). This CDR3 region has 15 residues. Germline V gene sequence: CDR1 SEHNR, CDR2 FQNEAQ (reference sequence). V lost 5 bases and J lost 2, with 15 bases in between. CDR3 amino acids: CASSPQAGKNTEAFF. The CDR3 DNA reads TGTGCCAGCAGCCCCCAGGCAGGGAAAAACACTGAAGCTTTCTTT.

In DNA form, the CDR3 reads TGTGCCAGCAGTTTCAACAGGGAATCCACTGAAGCTTTCTTT. This sequence encodes CASSFNRESTEAFF. The V and J genes are TRBV6-5 and TRBJ1-1, with D possibly TRBD1 on 6 matching bases. The CDR3 contains 14 residues. Trimming stripped 4 bases from V and 4 bases from J, with 13 bases between. In germline, CDR1 is MNHEY, CDR2 SVGAGI.

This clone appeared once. The DNA for the CDR3 is TGTGCCAGCAGGGAGGGCAGCCGCTATAATTCACCCCTCCACTTT. It translates to CASREGSRYNSPLHF. V is TRBV6-6 and J is TRBJ1-6; D unresolved. Trimming pared 6 bases from V and 3 bases from J, leaving 12 bases between. Germline V gives CDR1 MNHNY, CDR2 SVGAGI (reference sequence). There are 15 residues in the CDR3.

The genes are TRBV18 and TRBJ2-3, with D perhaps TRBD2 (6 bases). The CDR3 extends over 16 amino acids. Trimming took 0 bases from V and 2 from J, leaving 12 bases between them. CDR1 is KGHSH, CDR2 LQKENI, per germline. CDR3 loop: CASSPPGQGLTDTQYF. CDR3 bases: TGTGCCAGCTCACCACCGGGGCAGGGACTCACAGATACGCAGTATTTT.

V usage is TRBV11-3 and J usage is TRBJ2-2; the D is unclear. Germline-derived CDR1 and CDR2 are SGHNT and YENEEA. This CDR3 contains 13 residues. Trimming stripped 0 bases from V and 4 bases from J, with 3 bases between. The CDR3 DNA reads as TGTGCCAGCAGCTTAGAGAGCACCGGGGAGCTGTTTTTT. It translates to CASSLESTGELFF.